This TCR beta chain was found in a study of long-term antiretroviral therapy in people with HIV. Overall study results and limits: ART-treated samples gained diversity yet remained below transplant donor controls. Pre-ART clonal expansions dominated every time point's repertoire.

With regard to this clone: What it recognizes is unknown.

Germline CDR1 SGHDT, CDR2 YYEEEE. V gave up 4 bases and J gave up 6 bases; unmatched junction bases: 12. The CDR3 runs to 15 residues. The run of the v3.0 immunoSEQ assay was at survey level. Method: immunoSEQ multiplex PCR; TCRdb's copy keeps in-frame clones and lacks some. The sample lists approximately 35,000 clones, about 94% occurring once. This chain connects TRBV5-6 to TRBJ1-2, with 7 bases that match TRBD1. The input for sequencing was unsorted PBMCs, taken 4.1 years after starting antiretroviral therapy. This TCR was recovered from a woman between 45 and 65 years old with HIV. CDR3 in DNA: TGTGCCAGCAGCGCGGTGGGGACAGCCGTGAATGGCTACACCTTC. Amino acids: CASSAVGTAVNGYTF.